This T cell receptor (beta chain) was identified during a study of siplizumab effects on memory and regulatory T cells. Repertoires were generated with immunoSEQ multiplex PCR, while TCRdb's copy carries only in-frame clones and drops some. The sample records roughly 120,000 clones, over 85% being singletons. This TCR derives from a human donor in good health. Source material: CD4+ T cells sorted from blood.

The CDR3 protein is CASRGDGMNTEAFF. The DNA of the CDR3 is TGTGCCAGCAGGGGGGACGGCATGAACACTGAAGCTTTCTTT. The V and J genes are TRBV5-6 and TRBJ1-1, with a tentative D call TRBD1 (5 bases). V was cut by 5 bases and J by 0 bases, with 11 bases left in between. The CDR3 is 14 residues long. Germline V CDR1 and CDR2: SGHDT, YYEEEE.